Detailed here is one TCR beta chain. The specificity of this receptor is unknown. A read error may produce the germline difference seen at one junction end. The data were taken from a study of CD8+CD57+ T cells in acquired aplastic anemia (dated by TCRdb to between 2018 and 2020). At the level of the whole study: On average, sorted CD4+ and CD8+ cells yielded approximately 3 ug of extracted DNA, with a range of about 0.19 to 30 ug. For healthy donor samples, the average read count was around 10 million for CD4+ cells and roughly 11 million for CD8+ cells. The study at large found these results: Around 30 CD8+ CDR3 sequences were shared between patients and controls but appeared highly expressed in patients and within their immunodominant clones. Patients and healthy controls showed no significant difference in CD8+ Simpson's diversity (P=0.060).

Genomic DNA was used as template for profiling of TCR beta VDJ combinations and CDR3 sequences. TCR repertoire sequencing was run on an Illumina HiSeq 2000. In the paper's pipeline: Repertoires were assessed using TRBV/TRBJ rearrangement plots, CDR3 size and DJ length profiles, and Simpson's diversity index. Whichever DNA sequence was most abundant in the deep sequencing data was defined as the immunodominant clone. CDR3 amino acid sequences were screened for sharing across subjects and were compared with published repertoires and the VDJdb database. TCRdb redid the processing of the public reads, applying fastp at Q25 and MiXCR, and retained in-frame beta chains. All rows with the same CDR3 protein become a single entry with the most common DNA and genes. In this record, the V and J calls reflect TCRdb's handling and not the investigators' own analysis. The sample contains about 170,000 distinct CDR3 sequences, about 48% of them found a single time. Approximately 1% of the sample is held by the ten biggest clonotypes.

In the study, sorted CD4+ and CD8+ blood T cells from patients with severe aplastic anemia and from healthy subjects underwent deep sequencing of TCR repertoires. Ficoll-Paque density gradient centrifugation was used to isolate peripheral blood mononuclear cells. Before DNA extraction, CD4+ and CD8+ T cells were sorted by FACS or by magnetic beads. The CDR3 goes from the cysteine to the phenylalanine over 18 residues. Solely the CDR3 DNA is kept, with 54 bases framed from the first base. Looking up the germline V gene yields CDR1 KGHDR and CDR2 SFDVKD. Rearrangement joined TRBV24-1 to TRBJ2-1, and TRBD2 aligns with 7 junction nucleotides. The receptor was derived from a human donor in good health. The sequenced sample was sorted CD4+, CD8+, or CD8+CD57+ T cells (not recorded which) from PBMCs. The CDR3 sequence is CDTSDRGSAGTTYNEQFF. The nucleotides read TGTGACACCAGTGACCGGGGCTCAGCGGGAACAACCTACAATGAGCAGTTCTTC.